This T cell receptor (beta chain) was documented in a study of shared clonotypes between healthy human individuals. The overall study: Contributing individuals were a couple of females and a few males aged 18 to 49. Regarding the study as a whole: Rarefaction analysis demonstrated incomplete sorted-subset sequencing notwithstanding large depth.

In the naive CD8 group, cells lacked CD45RO and were positively selected for CCR7, so terminally differentiated effector memory CD45RA+ cells were left out. This CDR3 contains 14 residues. Trimming took 4 bases from V and 1 from J, leaving 10 bases between them. The germline V gene encodes CDR1 SQVTM and CDR2 ANQGSEA. Profiling relied on immunoSEQ multiplex PCR, and the TCRdb table lists in-frame clones only, not all of them. Of 1.5 million to 2.5 million clones in the sample, about 95% are singletons; the top ten hold 1% to 1.5%. Regarding this clone: Its antigen is unknown.

This receptor was taken from a man aged 18 to 30 in good health. The rearrangement links TRBV29-1 to TRBJ2-2; D is unclear. Input material: naive CD8+ T cells sorted from blood. CDR3 bases: TGCAGCGTTGTCCCAGGAGAGAACACCGGGGAGCTGTTTTTT. Translation gives CSVVPGENTGELFF.